These 5 T cell receptor beta chains came from one sample sequenced in a study of CD8 T cells in Susac syndrome. RNA in amounts of about 0.45 to 1 ug was reverse transcribed with random hexamers. TCRdb ran MiXCR on the immunoSEQ multiplex PCR reads and lists one entry per CDR3 protein. The data contain roughly 120,000 distinct CDR3 sequences, 94% of them seen just once; the ten biggest clones take up approximately 0.12%. The specimen was CD4+ T cells from PBMCs. All receptors derive from a human donor with multiple sclerosis.

The chain uses TRBV7-2 and TRBJ2-2; 8 nucleotides align to TRBD1. Germline CDR1 is SGHTA and CDR2 is FQGNSA. Germline trimming cut 4 bases from V and 2 bases from J; bases unmatched to any gene: 3. The CDR3 is 15 amino acids. This chain's CDR3 is CASSWDRLNTGELFF. The CDR3 nucleotides read TGTGCCAGCAGCTGGGACAGGTTAAACACCGGGGAGCTGTTTTTT.

The DNA of the CDR3 is TGTGCCAGCAGCGTTGGGGGACAGATAACCTATGGCTACACCTTC. This encodes CASSVGGQITYGYTF. V is TRBV9 and J is TRBJ1-2; 7 bases match TRBD1. This CDR3 is built from 15 residues. The V gene's germline CDR1 is SGDLS and CDR2 YYNGEE. The junction had 8 bases not matched to a gene; V was cut back by 2 bases and J by 4 bases.

This clonotype was recorded only once. The J gene is TRBJ1-3, the V gene TRBV27; unclear D gene. V was shortened by 3 bases and J by 0 bases, with 6 bases between the two germline ends. The CDR3 has 14 residues. From germline, CDR1 is MNHEY and CDR2 SMNVEV (reference sequence). CDR3 bases: TGTGCCAGCAGTTTGACAACCTCTGGAAACACCATATATTTT. This translates into CASSLTTSGNTIYF.

This chain links TRBV20-1 with TRBJ2-1; D gene ambiguous. Germline CDR1 and CDR2: DFQATT and SNEGSKA (reference sequence). Deletions cut 6 bases from V and 7 bases from J, with 13 bases between. This CDR3 is built from 12 residues. CDR3 nucleotide sequence: TGCAGTGCCCAGGCAAGTTGGAATGAGCAGTTCTTC. Encoded protein: CSAQASWNEQFF.

The chain has TRBV6-5 and TRBJ2-7, with TRBD2 matching 10 bases. The ends lost 5 bases at V and 8 bases at J; junction bases unmatched: 6. Germline lookup yields CDR1 MNHEY and CDR2 SVGAGI. This CDR3 has 13 amino acids. The CDR3 spells CASSTGLAAQQYF. The CDR3 DNA reads TGTGCCAGCAGTACAGGACTAGCGGCACAGCAGTACTTC.